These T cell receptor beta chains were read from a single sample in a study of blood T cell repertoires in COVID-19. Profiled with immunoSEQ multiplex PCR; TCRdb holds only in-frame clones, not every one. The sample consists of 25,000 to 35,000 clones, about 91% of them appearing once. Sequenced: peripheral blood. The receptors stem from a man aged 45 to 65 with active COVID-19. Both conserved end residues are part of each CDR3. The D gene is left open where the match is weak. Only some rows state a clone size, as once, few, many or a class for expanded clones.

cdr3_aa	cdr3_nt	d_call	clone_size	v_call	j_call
CASTFNGGAYEQYF	TGTGCCAGCACATTCAACGGGGGGGCCTACGAGCAGTACTTC	TRBD2	.	TRBV28	TRBJ2-7
CASAADGSNTDTQYF	TGCGCCAGCGCGGCGGATGGGAGCAACACAGATACGCAGTATTTT	.	.	TRBV5-1	TRBJ2-3
CASSLAGTRAYEQYF	TGTGCCAGCAGCTTGGCCGGGACACGGGCCTACGAGCAGTACTTC	.	.	TRBV11-2	TRBJ2-7
CASGYRALDTEAFF	TGTGCCAGCGGCTACAGGGCATTGGACACTGAAGCTTTCTTT	.	few	TRBV7-8	TRBJ1-1
CASRDGGASREKLFF	TGTGCCAGCAGGGATGGGGGGGCTTCAAGAGAAAAACTGTTTTTT	.	.	TRBV2	TRBJ1-4
CASDSNREGNTIYF	TGTGCCAGCGATTCTAACCGGGAAGGAAACACCATATATTTT	.	once	TRBV28	TRBJ1-3
CASSPRTGGYSSNEQFF	TGCGCCAGCAGCCCTCGGACAGGGGGCTATTCTTCCAATGAGCAGTTCTTC	TRBD1	.	TRBV5-1	TRBJ2-1
CASSFPTVEAFF	TGTGCCAGCAGTTTTCCAACAGTGGAAGCTTTCTTT	.	.	TRBV6-6	TRBJ1-1
CASSYRASGGFEQFF	TGTGCCAGCAGTTACCGGGCTAGCGGGGGTTTTGAGCAGTTCTTC	TRBD2	.	TRBV6-2/TRBV6-3	TRBJ2-1
CASTRQGAGDPETQYF	TGTGCCAGCACCCGACAGGGGGCGGGAGATCCCGAGACCCAGTACTTC	TRBD1	once	TRBV6-4	TRBJ2-5
CATWIGLPHYGYTF	TGTGCCACCTGGATCGGGTTACCTCACTATGGCTACACCTTC	.	.	TRBV19	TRBJ1-2
CAWSLQMNTEAFF	TGTGCCTGGAGTCTACAGATGAACACTGAAGCTTTCTTT	.	.	TRBV30	TRBJ1-1
CASSEALAGTQYF	TGTGCCAGCAGTGAAGCGCTGGCGGGGACCCAGTACTTC	.	.	TRBV6-1	TRBJ2-5
CASSSDRDTQYF	TGTGCCAGCAGCTCCGACAGAGATACGCAGTATTTT	.	.	TRBV11-2	TRBJ2-3